These 20 T cell receptor beta chains share one sample of origin, sequenced in a study of Graves' ophthalmopathy and Graves' hyperthyroidism. Researchers took RNA transcripts and amplified TCR beta CDR3 regions from them. Investigators did first-round RT-PCR with HTBI primers, then second-round multiplex PCR. TCRdb called the multiplex PCR reads again in MiXCR, with one record for every CDR3 protein. Of over a million distinct CDR3 sequences in the sample, about 38% were seen once. Sequencing was performed on peripheral blood or thyroid tissue (not recorded which). The receptor set was obtained from an adult man with Graves' hyperthyroidism.

This clonotype has more than one count but fewer than ten. The rearrangement joins TRBV15 to TRBJ1-6; no clear D gene. Germline CDR1 reads LNHNV; CDR2 reads YYDKDF (reference sequence). The CDR3 sequence is 14 residues long. V lost 10 bases and J 14 bases, leaving 24 bases between the germline ends. In DNA, the CDR3 is TGTGCCAGCAGTTTAGGGCAGCGGAGTTCGGCCCTCCACTTT. Translating it yields CASSLGQRSSALHF.

This clonotype was counted at least ten times. The J gene is TRBJ1-1, the V gene TRBV7-9; no firm D call. V dropped 5 bases and J dropped 6 bases, with 10 bases sitting between them. In germline, CDR1 is SEHNR, CDR2 FQNEAQ (reference sequence). The CDR3 loop spans 12 amino acids. The CDR3 sequence is CASSQRRAEAFF. The CDR3, as DNA: TGTGCCAGCAGCCAGAGGAGGGCTGAAGCTTTCTTT.

This clonotype was counted only a few times. The gene calls are TRBV10-3 and TRBJ1-2, with unresolved D. The germline V gene has CDR1 ENHRY and CDR2 SYGVKD. V lost 3 bases and J 4 bases, leaving 9 bases between the germline ends. The CDR3 runs 13 residues. CDR3: CAISEGPIYGYTF. The DNA of the CDR3 is TGTGCCATCAGTGAAGGGCCCATCTATGGCTACACCTTC.

This chain links TRBV7-2 with TRBJ2-3, with D uncertain. There are 12 residues in the CDR3. CDR1 and CDR2 (germline): SGHTA, FQGNSA. Trimming pared 5 bases from V and 2 bases from J, leaving 5 bases between. The DNA of the CDR3 is TGTGCCAGCAGCATTTACACAGATACGCAGTATTTT. Translation gives CASSIYTDTQYF.

Comment on this clonotype: A read error may account for a junction end that differs from germline. The chain recombines TRBV9 with TRBJ2-5; D possibly corresponds to TRBD2 (6 bases). Germline V gene data show CDR1 as SGDLS and CDR2 as YYNGEE. CDR3 length: 14 residues. The CDR3 loop is CASSAGTEGNTQYF. The DNA of the CDR3 is TGTGCCAGTAGCGCAGGGACTGAAGGAAACACCCAGTACTTC.

In this sample, this clonotype turned up a few times. This chain connects TRBV11-2 to TRBJ2-2; 9 bases match TRBD1. The germline V gene has CDR1 SGHAT and CDR2 FQNNGV. V lost 6 bases to trimming and J lost 7 bases; unmatched junction nucleotides: 6. The CDR3 is 14 amino acids. CDR3 amino acids: CASRFTGGYGELFF. The CDR3 region has the DNA TGTGCCAGCAGATTTACAGGGGGCTACGGGGAGCTGTTTTTT.

This clonotype has only a few counts. This rearrangement joins TRBV28 to TRBJ1-2; no clear D. The CDR3 loop spans 14 amino acids. Trimming shortened V by 6 bases and J by 3 bases, and 14 bases separated the two germline ends. CDR1 and CDR2 (germline): MDHEN, SYDVKM. CDR3 coding DNA: TGTGCCAGCAGCCCCAGAGGACGTTACTATGGCTACACCTTC. Protein product: CASSPRGRYYGYTF.

This chain joins TRBV20-1 and TRBJ1-6, with 8 bases matching TRBD1. V gave up 4 bases and J gave up 2 bases; unmatched junction bases: 7. This CDR3 comprises 16 residues. Germline values: CDR1 DFQATT, CDR2 SNEGSKA (reference sequence). DNA of the CDR3: TGCAGTGCTATGGCGGGGGACAGGCCCTATAATTCACCCCTCCACTTT. This gives the protein CSAMAGDRPYNSPLHF.

J is TRBJ2-2 and V is TRBV20-1, with a weak D call TRBD1 (5 bases). Germline CDR1 is DFQATT and CDR2 is SNEGSKA (reference sequence). V was shortened by 2 bases and J by 0 bases, with 10 bases between the two germline ends. This CDR3 region has 15 residues. CDR3 in amino acids: CSARLLTANTGELFF. The CDR3 bases are TGCAGTGCTAGATTATTGACAGCGAACACCGGGGAGCTGTTTTTT.

This clonotype was recorded at least ten times. V gene TRBV20-1 combines with J gene TRBJ2-5, with 7 bases lining up with TRBD1. The length of the CDR3 is 14 residues. V was pared by 2 bases and J by 5 bases, with 8 bases of the junction left unmatched. In germline, CDR1 is DFQATT, CDR2 SNEGSKA (reference sequence). CDR3 region: CSARKTGVGETQYF. The CDR3 nucleotides read TGCAGTGCTAGAAAAACAGGGGTAGGGGAGACCCAGTACTTC.

The V gene is TRBV7-3, the J gene TRBJ2-5; the match to TRBD2 covers 7 bases. CDR3 size: 12 residues. The trim removed 5 bases at V and 6 bases at J, leaving 3 bases unmatched. Germline values: CDR1 SGHTA, CDR2 FQGTGA. The CDR3 DNA sequence: TGTGCCAGCAGCGGGGAGGGGCAGACCCAGTACTTC. This codes for CASSGEGQTQYF.

This chain connects TRBV6-6 to TRBJ1-3, with TRBD1 matching 7 bases. The trim removed 8 bases at V and 7 bases at J, leaving 5 bases unmatched. Germline CDR1 MNHNY, CDR2 SVGAGI (reference sequence). The CDR3 sequence is 12 residues long. CDR3 in DNA: TGTGCCAGCGTAGACAGGGTGAACACCATATATTTT. This encodes CASVDRVNTIYF.

In this sample, this clonotype turned up many times. The chain recombines TRBV7-9 with TRBJ1-5, with unresolved D. There are 16 residues in the CDR3. The V gene's germline CDR1 is SEHNR and CDR2 FQNEAQ (reference sequence). V was cut by 3 bases and J by 0 bases, with 12 bases left in between. The CDR3 loop reads CASSLVNSVSNQPQHF. The CDR3 DNA is TGTGCCAGCAGCTTGGTAAATTCGGTTAGCAATCAGCCCCAGCATTTT. The complete variable domain, with remaining parts taken from reference TRBV7-9 and TRBJ1-5, reads DTGVSQNPRHKITKRGQNVTFRCDPISEHNRLYWYRQTLGQGPEFLTYFQNEAQLEKSRLLSDRFSAERPKGSFSTLEIQRTEQGDSAMYLCASSLVNSVSNQPQHFGDGTRLSIL.

The rearrangement uses TRBV7-9 and TRBJ2-5; D not certain. Germline lookup yields CDR1 SEHNR and CDR2 FQNEAQ (reference sequence). The CDR3 is made up of 14 amino acids. V lost 6 bases and J 5 bases, leaving 16 bases between the germline ends. CDR3 DNA: TGTGCCAGCAGTCCCGATGCTGATCGGGAGACCCAGTACTTC. It translates to CASSPDADRETQYF.

This clonotype was detected ten times or more. The chain couples TRBV15 to TRBJ2-7; D perhaps matches TRBD2 (7 bases). Trimming pared 4 bases from V and 7 bases from J, leaving 14 bases between. This CDR3 has 13 residues. From germline, CDR1 is LNHNV and CDR2 YYDKDF (reference sequence). CDR3 bases: TGTGCCACCAGCAAGGGGGAGGGCCGTGAGCAGTACTTC. Encoded protein: CATSKGEGREQYF.

The V gene is TRBV15, the J gene TRBJ1-3; D might be TRBD1 (6 bases). Trimming stripped 5 bases from V and 6 bases from J, with 20 bases between. CDR3 size: 16 residues. The germline gives CDR1 LNHNV, CDR2 YYDKDF (reference sequence). In DNA, the CDR3 is TGTGCCACCAGCCTCGGGGGGCGTCGAGGCCTAAACACCATATATTTT. Translation gives CATSLGGRRGLNTIYF. The full variable domain, rest sourced from reference TRBV15 and TRBJ1-3, is DAMVIQNPRYQVTQFGKPVTLSCSQTLNHNVMYWYQQKSSQAPKLLFHYYDKDFNNEADTPDNFQSRRPNTSFCFLDIRSPGLGDTAMYLCATSLGGRRGLNTIYFGEGSWLTVV.

This clonotype came up many times. This chain uses TRBV29-1 with TRBJ2-5; 9 positions agree with TRBD2. Trimming took 3 bases from V and 1 from J; bases not matched to a gene: 6. This CDR3 has 15 residues. Germline V CDR1 and CDR2: SQVTM, ANQGSEA. The CDR3 reads CSVDGTSILQETQYF. The CDR3 DNA follows: TGCAGCGTTGATGGGACTAGCATACTCCAAGAGACCCAGTACTTC.

The V call is TRBV4-1, the J call TRBJ2-6, with a weak D call TRBD1 (5 bases). Germline CDR1 and CDR2: MGHRA and YSYEKL. This CDR3 has 16 amino acids. The V end lost 2 bases, the J end lost 1 base, and 9 bases lay between the germline ends. The CDR3 DNA reads TGCGCCAGCAGCCAATCGTCAGGGTCTGGGGCCAACGTCCTGACTTTC. Its translation is CASSQSSGSGANVLTF.

This clonotype was seen a few times. The chain employs TRBV12-3 or TRBV12-4 and TRBJ1-6; D gene uncertain. Trimming removed 3 bases from V and 9 bases from J, with 15 bases in between. The CDR3 length is 15 residues. CDR3 DNA: TGTGCCAGCAGTTTGGAGGGCAGGTCGGCTTCACCCCTCCACTTT. Protein sequence: CASSLEGRSASPLHF.

This clonotype has ten or more counts. The chain carries TRBV15 and TRBJ1-3; D perhaps matches TRBD1 (5 bases). Trimming left V 4 bases short and J 0 bases short, with 10 bases between. This CDR3 contains 15 residues. CDR1 and CDR2 from the germline V gene are LNHNV and YYDKDF (reference sequence). CDR3 sequence reads: CATSTGGVSGNTIYF. The CDR3 DNA sequence: TGTGCCACCAGCACCGGGGGGGTCTCTGGAAACACCATATATTTT.